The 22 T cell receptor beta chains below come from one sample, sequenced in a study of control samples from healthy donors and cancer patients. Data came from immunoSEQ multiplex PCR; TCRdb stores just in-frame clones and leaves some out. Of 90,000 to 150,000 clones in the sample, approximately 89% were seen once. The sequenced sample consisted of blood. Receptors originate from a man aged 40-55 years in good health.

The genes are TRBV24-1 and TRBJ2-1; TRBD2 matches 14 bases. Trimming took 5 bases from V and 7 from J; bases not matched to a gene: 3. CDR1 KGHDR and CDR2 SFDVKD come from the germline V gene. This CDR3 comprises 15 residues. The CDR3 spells CATSGLAGGRNEQFF. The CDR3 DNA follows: TGTGCCACCAGTGGACTAGCGGGGGGGCGGAATGAGCAGTTCTTC.

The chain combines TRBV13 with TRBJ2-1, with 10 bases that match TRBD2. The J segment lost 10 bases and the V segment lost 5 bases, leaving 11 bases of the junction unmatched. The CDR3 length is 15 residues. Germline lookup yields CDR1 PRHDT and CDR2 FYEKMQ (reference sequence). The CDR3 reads CASSPGSGGLEEQFF. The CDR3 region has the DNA TGTGCCAGCAGCCCCGGTAGCGGGGGGTTAGAAGAGCAGTTCTTC.

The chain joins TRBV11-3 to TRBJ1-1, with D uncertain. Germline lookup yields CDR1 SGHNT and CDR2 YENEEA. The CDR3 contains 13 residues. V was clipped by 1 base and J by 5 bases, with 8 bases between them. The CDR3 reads CASSLAGGTEAFF. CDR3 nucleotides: TGTGCCAGCAGCTTAGCAGGCGGGACTGAAGCTTTCTTT.

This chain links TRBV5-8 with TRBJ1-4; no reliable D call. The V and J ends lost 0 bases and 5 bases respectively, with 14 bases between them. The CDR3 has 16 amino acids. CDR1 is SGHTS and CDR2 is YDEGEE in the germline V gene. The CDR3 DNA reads TGTGCCAGCAGCTTGGCATGGGGAGGGAACAATGAAAAACTGTTTTTT. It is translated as CASSLAWGGNNEKLFF.

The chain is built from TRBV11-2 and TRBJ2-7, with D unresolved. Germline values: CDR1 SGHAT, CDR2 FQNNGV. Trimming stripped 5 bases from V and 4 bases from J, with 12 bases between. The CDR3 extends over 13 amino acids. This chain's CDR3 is CASSRSRSYEQYF. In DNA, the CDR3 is TGTGCCAGCAGCCGTTCGAGGTCTTACGAGCAGTACTTC.

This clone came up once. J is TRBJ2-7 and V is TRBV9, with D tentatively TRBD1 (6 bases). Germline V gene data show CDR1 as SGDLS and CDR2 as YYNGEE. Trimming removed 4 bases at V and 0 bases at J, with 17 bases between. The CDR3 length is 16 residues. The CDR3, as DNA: TGTGCCAGCAGCACCGAACAGGGAGCCTTCTCCTACGAGCAGTACTTC. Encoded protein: CASSTEQGAFSYEQYF.

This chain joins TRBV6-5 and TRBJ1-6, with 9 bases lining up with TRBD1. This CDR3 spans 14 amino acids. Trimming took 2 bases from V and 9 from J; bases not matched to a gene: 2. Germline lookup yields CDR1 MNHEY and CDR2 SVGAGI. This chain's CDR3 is CASSYGTGSSPLHF. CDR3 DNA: TGTGCCAGCAGTTACGGGACAGGGAGTTCACCCCTCCACTTT.

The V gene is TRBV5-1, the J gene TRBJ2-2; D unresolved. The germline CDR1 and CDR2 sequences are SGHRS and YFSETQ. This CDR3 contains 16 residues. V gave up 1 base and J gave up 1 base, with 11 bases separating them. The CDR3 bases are TGCGCCAGCAGCTTGATAGGTCTTCAGAACACCGGGGAGCTGTTTTTT. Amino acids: CASSLIGLQNTGELFF.

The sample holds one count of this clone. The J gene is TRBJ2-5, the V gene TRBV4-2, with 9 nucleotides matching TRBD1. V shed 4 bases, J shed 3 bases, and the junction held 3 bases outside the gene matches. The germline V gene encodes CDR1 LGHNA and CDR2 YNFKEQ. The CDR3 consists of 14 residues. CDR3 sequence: CASSPGTGKETQYF. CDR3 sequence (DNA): TGTGCCAGCAGCCCTGGGACAGGGAAAGAGACCCAGTACTTC.

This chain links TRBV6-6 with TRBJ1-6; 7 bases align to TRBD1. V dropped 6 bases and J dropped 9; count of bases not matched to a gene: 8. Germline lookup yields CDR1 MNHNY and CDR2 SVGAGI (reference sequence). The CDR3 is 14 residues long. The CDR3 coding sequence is TGTGCCAGCAGCTCCCGGACAGGCGGTTCACCCCTCCACTTT. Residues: CASSSRTGGSPLHF.

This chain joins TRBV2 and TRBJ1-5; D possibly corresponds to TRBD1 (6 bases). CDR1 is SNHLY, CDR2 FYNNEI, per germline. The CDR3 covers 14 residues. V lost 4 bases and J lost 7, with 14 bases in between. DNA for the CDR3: TGTGCCAGCAGTGGGGCCAGGGGTAACCAGCCCCAGCATTTT. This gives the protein CASSGARGNQPQHF.

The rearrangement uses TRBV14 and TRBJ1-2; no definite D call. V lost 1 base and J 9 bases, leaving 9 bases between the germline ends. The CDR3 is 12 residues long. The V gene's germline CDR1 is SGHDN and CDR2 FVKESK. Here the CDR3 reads CASSQVPRSYTF. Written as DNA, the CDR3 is TGTGCCAGCAGCCAAGTTCCAAGGAGCTACACCTTC.

CDR3 bases: TGTGCCAGCAGTTCCGCATGGGGGAATGGAAACACCATATATTTT. Protein sequence: CASSSAWGNGNTIYF. The V gene is TRBV6-5, the J gene TRBJ1-3; a possible D gene is TRBD1 (5 bases). The CDR3 consists of 15 residues. The germline gives CDR1 MNHEY, CDR2 SVGAGI. The V end was cut by 4 bases, the J end by 3 bases, with 13 bases between.

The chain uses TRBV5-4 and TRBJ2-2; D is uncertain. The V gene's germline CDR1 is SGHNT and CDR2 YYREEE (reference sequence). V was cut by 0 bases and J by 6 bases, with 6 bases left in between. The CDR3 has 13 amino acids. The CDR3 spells CASSLGSPGELFF. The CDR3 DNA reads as TGTGCCAGCAGCTTGGGCAGCCCCGGGGAGCTGTTTTTT.

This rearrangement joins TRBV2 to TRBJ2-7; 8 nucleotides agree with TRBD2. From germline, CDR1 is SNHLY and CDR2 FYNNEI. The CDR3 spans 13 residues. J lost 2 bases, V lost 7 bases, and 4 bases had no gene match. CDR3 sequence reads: CASNPSGPYEQYF. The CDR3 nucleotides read TGTGCCAGCAACCCTAGCGGGCCCTACGAGCAGTACTTC.

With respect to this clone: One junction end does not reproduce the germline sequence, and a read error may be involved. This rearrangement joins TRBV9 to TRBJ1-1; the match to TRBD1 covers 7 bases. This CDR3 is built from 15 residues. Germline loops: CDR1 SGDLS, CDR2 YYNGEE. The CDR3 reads CAGSRQGSPNTEAFF. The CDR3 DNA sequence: TGTGCCGGCAGCCGACAGGGTAGCCCGAACACTGAAGCTTTCTTT.

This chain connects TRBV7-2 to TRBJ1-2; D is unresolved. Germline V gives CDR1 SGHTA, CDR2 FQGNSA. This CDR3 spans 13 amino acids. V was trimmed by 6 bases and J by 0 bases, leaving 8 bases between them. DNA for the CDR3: TGTGCCAGCAGGCCCGGGTCTAACTATGGCTACACCTTC. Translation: CASRPGSNYGYTF.

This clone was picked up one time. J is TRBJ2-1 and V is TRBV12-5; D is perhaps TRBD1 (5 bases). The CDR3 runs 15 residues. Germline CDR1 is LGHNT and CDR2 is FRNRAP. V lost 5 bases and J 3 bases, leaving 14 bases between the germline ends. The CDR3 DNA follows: TGTGCTAGTGGTCCAAGGGGATTAGGCTACAATGAGCAGTTCTTC. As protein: CASGPRGLGYNEQFF.

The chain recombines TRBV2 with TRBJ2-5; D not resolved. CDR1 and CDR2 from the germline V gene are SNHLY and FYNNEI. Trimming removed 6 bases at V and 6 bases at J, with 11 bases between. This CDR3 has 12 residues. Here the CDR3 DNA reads TGTGCCAGCAGCCCGGGTGGGAAGACCCAGTACTTC. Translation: CASSPGGKTQYF.

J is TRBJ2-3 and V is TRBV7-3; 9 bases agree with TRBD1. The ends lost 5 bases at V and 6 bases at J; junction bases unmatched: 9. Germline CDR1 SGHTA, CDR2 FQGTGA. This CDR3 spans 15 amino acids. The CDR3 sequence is CASSIGTGPGDTQYF. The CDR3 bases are TGTGCCAGCAGCATCGGGACAGGGCCTGGGGATACGCAGTATTTT.

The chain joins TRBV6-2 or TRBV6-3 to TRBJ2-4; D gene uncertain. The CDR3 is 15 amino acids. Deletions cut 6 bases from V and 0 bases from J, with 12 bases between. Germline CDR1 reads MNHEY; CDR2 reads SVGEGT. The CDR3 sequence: CASSPQQRAKNIQYF. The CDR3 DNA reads TGTGCCAGCAGCCCGCAACAGAGAGCCAAAAACATTCAGTACTTC.

CDR3 coding DNA: TGCGCCAGCAGCTCCCACAGGGGCCAAGAGACCCAGTACTTC. Amino acid sequence: CASSSHRGQETQYF. The chain recombines TRBV5-1 with TRBJ2-5; 7 bases map to TRBD1. Germline V CDR1 and CDR2: SGHRS, YFSETQ. The CDR3 totals 14 residues. The junction had 3 bases not matched to a gene; V was cut back by 3 bases and J by 1 base. The entire variable domain, with the rest obtained from reference TRBV5-1 and TRBJ2-5, is as follows: KAGVTQTPRYLIKTRGQQVTLSCSPISGHRSVSWYQQTPGQGLQFLFEYFSETQRNKGNFPGRFSGRQFSNSRSEMNVSTLELGDSALYLCASSSHRGQETQYFGPGTRLLVL.